Described below is a single TCR beta chain sequence and its context. The sample comes from a study of blood T cell repertoires in COVID-19. Study information: Nucleic acid was either cDNA or gDNA, and it came from T cells, B-cell-depleted T cells, or PBMCs.

In the authors' methods: Estimates of nucleated cell counts were drawn from the amplification of reference gene primers. Using immunoSEQ multiplex PCR, the repertoire was profiled, and TCRdb retains in-frame clones only, with some absent. That table supplies the V and J calls and clone size; D and trimming were determined from the DNA. The sample lists fewer than 30,000 clones; roughly 70% were seen once. The CDR3 loop spans 19 amino acids. The V gene end was trimmed by 3 bases and the J gene end by 0 bases; junction bases not matched to a gene: 16. Looked up from germline, CDR1 is MGHRA and CDR2 is YSYEKL.

This clonotype originated in a boy aged 2 to 10 with active or convalescent COVID-19. Material for sequencing was peripheral blood. This chain links TRBV4-1 with TRBJ1-1; TRBD1 agrees at 7 bases. DNA of the CDR3: TGCGCCAGCAGCCAGCCAAGATGGGGGACAGCGCGCATGAACACTGAAGCTTTCTTT. Its translation is CASSQPRWGTARMNTEAFF.